This record covers a single TCR beta chain. Its antigen is undetermined. The junction departs from germline at one end; a sequencing error may be responsible. This CDR3 is built from 16 residues. Germline lookup yields CDR1 LNHDA and CDR2 SQIVND (reference sequence). The PCR employed 60 Vbeta primers together with 13 Jbeta primers. Authors' data handling: A later analysis tallied 65 million to 85 million unique TCR beta chains, some 10 million of them shared. Only in-frame clones appear in the TCRdb table, and some are missing; sequencing was by immunoSEQ multiplex PCR. That table supplies the V and J calls and clone size; D and trimming were determined from the DNA. The repertoire includes about 200,000 clones, roughly 80% of them detected once, and around 3% sits in the top ten. The sample belongs to a study of cytomegalovirus exposure and HLA in healthy donors. Notes on the study in general: In a later analysis, parvovirus B19, influenza, CMV and Epstein-Barr virus appeared linked to several top co-occurrence clusters. In all likelihood, a cluster of highly shared sequence variants was a sequencing artifact. Some segments of the V type, notably TRBV6-2 and TRBV6-3, were excluded as indistinguishable.

Sample: PBMCs. This TCR was recovered from a woman aged 40 to 55 in good health and CMV-seronegative. The chain couples TRBV19 to TRBJ1-2; weak D call: TRBD1 (5 bases). CDR3 sequence (DNA): TGTGCCAGTAGTATTCTTGCGGGTAGGGGAGGATATGGCTGCACCTTC. Its translation: CASSILAGRGGYGCTF.